The clone carrying this TCR beta chain was observed a handful of times. The antigen is unknown. The sample belongs to a study of T cell repertoires in cytomegalovirus infection. The overall study: In the study, CMV epitopes included recently identified HLA-C-restricted and well-studied HLA-B-restricted ones. A matching HLA type, together with CMV infection, was signaled by public TCR beta signatures.

Study-level points and caveats: HLA-C-restricted CMV-specific TCR beta clonotypes were dominant in the ex vivo response. Carriers of CMV and the relevant HLA type were discriminated by public TCR beta frequency.

Each CDR3 protein gets one entry after TCRdb re-called the reads with MiXCR. The sample holds roughly 800,000 distinct CDR3 sequences, 25% to 35% seen once. This CDR3 is built from 16 residues. V lost 0 bases, J lost 4 bases, and 12 bases lay in between. Looked up from germline, CDR1 is SGHDN and CDR2 is FVKESK. Sequencing was performed on cultured CD8+ T cells from PBMCs, taken from culture after CMV antigen stimulation. The TCR comes from a human donor in good health (CMV status not recorded). Some clones in this sample may be carry-over from other donors' samples. The J gene is TRBJ2-2, the V gene TRBV14; tentative D call: TRBD2 (6 bases). CDR3 protein: CASSQDAGTFTGELFF. The CDR3 DNA reads as TGTGCCAGCAGCCAAGACGCGGGGACCTTCACCGGGGAGCTGTTTTTT.